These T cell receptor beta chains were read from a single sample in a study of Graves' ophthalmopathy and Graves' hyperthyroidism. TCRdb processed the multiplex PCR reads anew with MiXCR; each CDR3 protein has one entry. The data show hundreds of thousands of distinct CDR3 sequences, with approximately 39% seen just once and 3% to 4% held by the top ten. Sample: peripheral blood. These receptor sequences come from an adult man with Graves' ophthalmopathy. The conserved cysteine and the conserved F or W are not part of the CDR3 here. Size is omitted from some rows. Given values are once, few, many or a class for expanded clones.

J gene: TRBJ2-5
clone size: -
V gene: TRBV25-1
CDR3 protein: ASLSAKGETQY

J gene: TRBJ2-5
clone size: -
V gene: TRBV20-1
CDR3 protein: SARTSGGWETQY

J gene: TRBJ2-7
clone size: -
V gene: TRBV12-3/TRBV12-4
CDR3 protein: ASIPGQGPLEGTYEQY

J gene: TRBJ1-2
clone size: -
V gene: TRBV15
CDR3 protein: ATSGSGGPHYGYT

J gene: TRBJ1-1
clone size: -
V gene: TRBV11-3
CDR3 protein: ASSPQGWDTEAF

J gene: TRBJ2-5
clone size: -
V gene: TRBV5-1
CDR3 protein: ASSQGLVSAKTQY

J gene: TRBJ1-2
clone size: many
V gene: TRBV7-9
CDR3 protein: ASRLLDSNYGYT

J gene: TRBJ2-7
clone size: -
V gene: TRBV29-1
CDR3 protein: SAGLAGAAEQY

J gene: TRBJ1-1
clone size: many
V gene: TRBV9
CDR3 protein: ASSQKADTEAF

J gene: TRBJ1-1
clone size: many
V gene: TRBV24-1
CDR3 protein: ATSGPLAF

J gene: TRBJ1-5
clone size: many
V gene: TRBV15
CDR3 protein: ATSRETYSNQPQH

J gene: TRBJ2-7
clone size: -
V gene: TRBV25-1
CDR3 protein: ASSASPPLGQGISYEQY

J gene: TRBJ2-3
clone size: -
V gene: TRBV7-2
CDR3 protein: ASSWTGSTDTQY

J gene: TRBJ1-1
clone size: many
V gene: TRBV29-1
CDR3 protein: SGDPGRMNTEAF

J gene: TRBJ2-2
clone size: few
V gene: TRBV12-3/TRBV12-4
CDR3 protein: ASSRSLGQGAGELF

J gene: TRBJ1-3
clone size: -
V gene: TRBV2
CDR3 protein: ASSGLQGSGNTIY

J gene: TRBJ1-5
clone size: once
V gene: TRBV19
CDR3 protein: ASRGGQGGNQPQH

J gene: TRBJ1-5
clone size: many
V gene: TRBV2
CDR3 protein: ASSETGTDSNQPQH

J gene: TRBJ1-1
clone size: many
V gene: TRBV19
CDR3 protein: ASSTLQGGTTEAF

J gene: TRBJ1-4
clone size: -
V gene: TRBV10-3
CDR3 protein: ATLWEGEEKLF

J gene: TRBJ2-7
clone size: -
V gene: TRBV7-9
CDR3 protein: ASSQEYDTGGSYEQY

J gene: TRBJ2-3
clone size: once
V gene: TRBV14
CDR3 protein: ASSPPPHGQGAGDTQY

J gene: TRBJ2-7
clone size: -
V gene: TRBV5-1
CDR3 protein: ASSLDSYTRNTYEQY

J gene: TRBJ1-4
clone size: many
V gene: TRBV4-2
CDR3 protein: ASSQGGSNEKLF

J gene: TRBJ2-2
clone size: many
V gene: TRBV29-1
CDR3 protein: SASVAGATGELF

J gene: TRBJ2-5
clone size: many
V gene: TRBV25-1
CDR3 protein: ATSGSVETQY

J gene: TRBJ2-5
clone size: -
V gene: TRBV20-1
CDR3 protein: SARDGARETQY

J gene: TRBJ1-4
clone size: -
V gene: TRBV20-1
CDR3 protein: SAVPGQGAWEKLF

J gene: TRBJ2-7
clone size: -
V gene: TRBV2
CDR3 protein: ASSAGQGPSYEQY

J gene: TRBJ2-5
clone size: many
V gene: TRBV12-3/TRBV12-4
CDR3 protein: ASSLDGIYLQETQY